This T cell receptor beta chain was captured in a study of CD8+ T cells in alopecia areata. RNA was extracted and reverse transcribed into cDNA as the sequencing template. Sequencing used immunoSEQ multiplex PCR; TCRdb keeps in-frame clones, though not all of them. The table lists approximately 42,000 clones, about three fifths of them singletons, with about 21% in the top ten. Regarding treatment: oral pan-JAK inhibitor, 5-10 mg twice daily. The germline CDR1 and CDR2 sequences are MNHEY and SVGAGI. The CDR3 length is 15 residues. V shed 6 bases, J shed 6 bases, and the junction held 10 bases outside the gene matches.

The chain has TRBV6-5 and TRBJ2-3, with 9 bases lining up with TRBD2. This sample comprised CD8+ T cells sorted from blood, obtained at week 4, from a patient treated with tofacitinib. This TCR came from a human donor with alopecia areata. The CDR3: CASSLTGLATDTQYF. As DNA, the CDR3 is TGTGCCAGCAGCCTAACGGGACTAGCAACCGATACGCAGTATTTT.